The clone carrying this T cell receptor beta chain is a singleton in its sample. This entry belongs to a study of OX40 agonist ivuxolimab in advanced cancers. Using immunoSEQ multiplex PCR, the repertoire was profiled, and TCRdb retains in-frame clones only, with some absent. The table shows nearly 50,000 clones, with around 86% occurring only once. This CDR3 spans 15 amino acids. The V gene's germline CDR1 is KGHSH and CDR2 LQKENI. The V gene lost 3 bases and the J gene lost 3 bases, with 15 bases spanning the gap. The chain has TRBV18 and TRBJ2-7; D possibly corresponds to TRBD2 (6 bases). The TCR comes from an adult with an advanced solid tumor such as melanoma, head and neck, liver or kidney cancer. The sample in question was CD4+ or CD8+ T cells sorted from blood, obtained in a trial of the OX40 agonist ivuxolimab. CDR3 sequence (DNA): TGTGCCAGCTCACCCCGGGATAGCGGAAGCTACGAGCAGTACTTC. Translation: CASSPRDSGSYEQYF.